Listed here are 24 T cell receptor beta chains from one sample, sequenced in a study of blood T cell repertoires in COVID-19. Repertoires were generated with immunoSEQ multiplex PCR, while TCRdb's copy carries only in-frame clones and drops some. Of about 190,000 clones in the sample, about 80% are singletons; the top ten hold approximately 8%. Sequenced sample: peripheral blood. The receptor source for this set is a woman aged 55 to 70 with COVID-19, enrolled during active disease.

CDR3 protein: CASSTLNTEAFF. The CDR3 bases are TGTGCCAGCAGTACTCTGAACACTGAAGCTTTCTTT. The rearrangement joins TRBV12-3 or TRBV12-4 to TRBJ1-1; no definite D call. V shed 5 bases and J shed 0 bases, with 4 bases lying between them. This CDR3 comprises 12 residues.

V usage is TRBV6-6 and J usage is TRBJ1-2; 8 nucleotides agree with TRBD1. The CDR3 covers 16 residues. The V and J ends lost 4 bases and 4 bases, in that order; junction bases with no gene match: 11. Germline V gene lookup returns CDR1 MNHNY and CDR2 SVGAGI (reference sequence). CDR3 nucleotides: TGTGCCAGCAGTTTCCCGTCAACAGGGGGTACCTATGGCTACACCTTC. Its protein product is CASSFPSTGGTYGYTF.

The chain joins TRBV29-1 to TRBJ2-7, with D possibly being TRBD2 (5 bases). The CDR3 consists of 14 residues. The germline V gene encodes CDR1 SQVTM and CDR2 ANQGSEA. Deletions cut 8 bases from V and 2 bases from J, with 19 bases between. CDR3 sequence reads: CSTALCGSPYEQYV. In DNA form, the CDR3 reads TGCAGCACAGCCCTGTGCGGGTCCCCCTACGAGCAGTACGTC.

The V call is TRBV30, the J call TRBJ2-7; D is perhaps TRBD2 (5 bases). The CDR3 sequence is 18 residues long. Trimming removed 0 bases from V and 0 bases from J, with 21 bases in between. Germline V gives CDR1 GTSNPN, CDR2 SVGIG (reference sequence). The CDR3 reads CAWSVGFPGSVNSYEQYF. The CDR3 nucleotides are TGTGCCTGGAGTGTGGGCTTTCCGGGATCAGTGAACTCCTACGAGCAGTACTTC.

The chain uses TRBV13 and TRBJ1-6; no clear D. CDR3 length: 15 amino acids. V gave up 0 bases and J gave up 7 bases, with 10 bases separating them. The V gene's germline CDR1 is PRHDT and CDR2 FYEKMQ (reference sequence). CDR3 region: CASSLGQFWNSPLHF. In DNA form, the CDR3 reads TGTGCCAGCAGCTTAGGACAGTTCTGGAATTCACCCCTCCACTTT.

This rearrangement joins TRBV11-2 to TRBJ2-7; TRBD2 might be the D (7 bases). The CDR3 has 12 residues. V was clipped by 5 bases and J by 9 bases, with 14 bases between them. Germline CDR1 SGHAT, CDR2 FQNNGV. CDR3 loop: CASSKGGEPQYV. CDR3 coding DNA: TGTGCCAGCAGCAAAGGGGGGGAGCCGCAGTACGTC.

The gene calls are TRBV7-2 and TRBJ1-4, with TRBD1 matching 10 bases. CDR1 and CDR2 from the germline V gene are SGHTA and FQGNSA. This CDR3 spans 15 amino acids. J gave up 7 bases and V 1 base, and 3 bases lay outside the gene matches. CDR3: CASSLGGQGSEKLFF. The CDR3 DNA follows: TGTGCCAGCAGCTTAGGGGGACAGGGGAGTGAAAAACTGTTTTTT.

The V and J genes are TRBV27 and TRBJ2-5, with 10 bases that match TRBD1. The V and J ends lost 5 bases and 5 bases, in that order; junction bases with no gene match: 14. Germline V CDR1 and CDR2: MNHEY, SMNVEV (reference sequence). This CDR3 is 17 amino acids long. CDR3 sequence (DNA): TGTGCCAGCAGTCCTCTCCCGACAGGGGGCCGTGGGGAGACCCAGTACTTC. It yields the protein CASSPLPTGGRGETQYF.

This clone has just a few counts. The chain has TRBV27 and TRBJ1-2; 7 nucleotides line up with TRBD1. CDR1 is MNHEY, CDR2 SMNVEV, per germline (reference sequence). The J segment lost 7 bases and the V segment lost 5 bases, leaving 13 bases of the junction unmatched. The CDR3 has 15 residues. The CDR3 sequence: CASSHRQGGSGGYTF. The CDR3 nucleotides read TGTGCCAGCAGTCATCGACAGGGAGGTTCTGGTGGCTACACCTTC.

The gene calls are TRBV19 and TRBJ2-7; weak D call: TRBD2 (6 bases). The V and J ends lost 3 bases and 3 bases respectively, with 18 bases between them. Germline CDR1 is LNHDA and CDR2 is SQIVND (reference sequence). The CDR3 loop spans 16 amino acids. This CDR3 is CASSMGRWEDLYEQYF. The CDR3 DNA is TGTGCCAGTAGTATGGGGAGGTGGGAGGACCTCTACGAGCAGTACTTC.

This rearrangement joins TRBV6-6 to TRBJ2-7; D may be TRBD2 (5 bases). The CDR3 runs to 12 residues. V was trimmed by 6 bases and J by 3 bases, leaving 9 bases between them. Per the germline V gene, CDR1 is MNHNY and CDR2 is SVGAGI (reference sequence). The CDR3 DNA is TGTGCCAGCAGCGGGGTCAACTACGAGCAGTACGTC. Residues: CASSGVNYEQYV.

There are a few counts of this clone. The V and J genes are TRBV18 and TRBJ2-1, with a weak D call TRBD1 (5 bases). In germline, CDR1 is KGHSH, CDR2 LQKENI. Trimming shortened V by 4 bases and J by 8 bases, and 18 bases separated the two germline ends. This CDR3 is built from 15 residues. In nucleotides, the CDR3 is TGTGCCAGCTCACTCCGGGTAGGGGAAGAGTATGAGCAGTTCTTC. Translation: CASSLRVGEEYEQFF.

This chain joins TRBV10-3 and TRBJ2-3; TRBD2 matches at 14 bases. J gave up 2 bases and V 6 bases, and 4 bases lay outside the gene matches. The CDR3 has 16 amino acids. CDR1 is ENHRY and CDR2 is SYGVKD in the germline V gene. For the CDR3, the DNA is TGTGCCATCAGCGGGACTAGCGGGAGTTACACAGATACGCAGTATTTT. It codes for CAISGTSGSYTDTQYF.

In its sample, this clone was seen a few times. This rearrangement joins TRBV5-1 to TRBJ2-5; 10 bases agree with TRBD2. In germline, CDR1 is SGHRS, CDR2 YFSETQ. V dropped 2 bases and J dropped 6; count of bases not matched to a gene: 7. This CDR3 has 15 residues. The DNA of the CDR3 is TGCGCCAGCAGCTTAACCGGACTAGCGGCTCAGACCCAGTACTTC. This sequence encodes CASSLTGLAAQTQYF. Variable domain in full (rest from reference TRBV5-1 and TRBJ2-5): KAGVTQTPRYLIKTRGQQVTLSCSPISGHRSVSWYQQTPGQGLQFLFEYFSETQRNKGNFPGRFSGRQFSNSRSEMNVSTLELGDSALYLCASSLTGLAAQTQYFGPGTRLLVL.

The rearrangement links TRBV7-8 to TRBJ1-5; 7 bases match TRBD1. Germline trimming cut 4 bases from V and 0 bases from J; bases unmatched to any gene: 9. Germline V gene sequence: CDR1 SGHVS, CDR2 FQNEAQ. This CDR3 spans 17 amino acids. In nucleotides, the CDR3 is TGTGCCAGCAGCTCACGACAGGGTTTCTATAGCAATCAGCCCCAGCATTTT. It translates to CASSSRQGFYSNQPQHF.

CDR3 sequence reads: CASSQVGSNQPQHF. CDR3 bases: TGTGCCAGCAGCCAAGTCGGGTCGAATCAGCCCCAGCATTTT. J is TRBJ1-5 and V is TRBV16; D is undetermined. This CDR3 is 14 amino acids long. Trimming removed 2 bases from V and 4 bases from J, with 9 bases in between. Per the germline V gene, CDR1 is KGHSY and CDR2 is FQNENV.

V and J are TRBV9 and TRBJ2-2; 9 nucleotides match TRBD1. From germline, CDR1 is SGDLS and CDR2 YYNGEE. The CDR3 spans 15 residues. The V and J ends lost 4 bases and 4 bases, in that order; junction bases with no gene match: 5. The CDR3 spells CASSPGQGSTGELFF. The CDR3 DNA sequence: TGTGCCAGCAGCCCAGGACAGGGGAGCACCGGGGAGCTGTTTTTT. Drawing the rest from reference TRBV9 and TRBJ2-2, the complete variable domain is DSGVTQTPKHLITATGQRVTLRCSPRSGDLSVYWYQQSLDQGLQFLIQYYNGEERAKGNILERFSAQQFPDLHSELNLSSLELGDSALYFCASSPGQGSTGELFFGEGSRLTVL.

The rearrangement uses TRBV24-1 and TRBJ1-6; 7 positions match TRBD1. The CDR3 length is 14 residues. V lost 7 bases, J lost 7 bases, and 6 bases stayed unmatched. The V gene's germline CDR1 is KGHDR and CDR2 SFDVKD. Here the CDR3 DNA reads TGTGCCACCAGGGGGGACAGTTTAAATTCACCCCTCCACTTT. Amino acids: CATRGDSLNSPLHF.

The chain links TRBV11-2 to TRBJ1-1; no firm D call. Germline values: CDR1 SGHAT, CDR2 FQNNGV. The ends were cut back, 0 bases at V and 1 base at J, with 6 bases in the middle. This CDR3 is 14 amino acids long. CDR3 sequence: CASSLDRRNTEAFF. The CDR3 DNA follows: TGTGCCAGCAGCTTAGACAGAAGGAACACTGAAGCTTTCTTT.

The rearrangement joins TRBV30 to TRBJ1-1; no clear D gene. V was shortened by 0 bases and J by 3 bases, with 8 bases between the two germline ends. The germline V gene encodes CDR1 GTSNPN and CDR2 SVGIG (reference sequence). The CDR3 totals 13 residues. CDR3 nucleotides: TGTGCCTGGAGTGTAATAGTTTACACTGAAGCTTTCTTT. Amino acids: CAWSVIVYTEAFF. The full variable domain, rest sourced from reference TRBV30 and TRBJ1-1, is SQTIHQWPATLVQPVGSPLSLECTVEGTSNPNLYWYRQAAGRGLQLLFYSVGIGQISSEVPQNLSASRPQDRQFILSSKKLLLSDSGFYLCAWSVIVYTEAFFGQGTRLTVV.

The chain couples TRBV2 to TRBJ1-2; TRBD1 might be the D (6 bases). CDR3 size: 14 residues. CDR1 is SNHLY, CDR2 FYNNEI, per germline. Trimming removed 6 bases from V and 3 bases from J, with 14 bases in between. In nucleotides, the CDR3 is TGTGCCAGCAGCCGCTTGGGGGCGGACTATGGCTACACCTTC. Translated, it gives CASSRLGADYGYTF.

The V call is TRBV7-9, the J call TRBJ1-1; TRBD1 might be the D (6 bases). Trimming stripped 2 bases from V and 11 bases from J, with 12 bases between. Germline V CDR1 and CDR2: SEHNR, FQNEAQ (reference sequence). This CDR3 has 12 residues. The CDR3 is CASSLTGKWAFF. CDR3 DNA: TGTGCCAGCAGCTTAACAGGGAAATGGGCTTTCTTT.

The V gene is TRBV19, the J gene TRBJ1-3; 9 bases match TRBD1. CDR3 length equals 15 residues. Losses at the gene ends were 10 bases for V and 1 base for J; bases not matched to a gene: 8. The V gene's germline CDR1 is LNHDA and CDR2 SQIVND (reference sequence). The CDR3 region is CATRDRERSGNTIYF. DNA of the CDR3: TGTGCCACTCGGGACAGGGAAAGATCTGGAAACACCATATATTTT.

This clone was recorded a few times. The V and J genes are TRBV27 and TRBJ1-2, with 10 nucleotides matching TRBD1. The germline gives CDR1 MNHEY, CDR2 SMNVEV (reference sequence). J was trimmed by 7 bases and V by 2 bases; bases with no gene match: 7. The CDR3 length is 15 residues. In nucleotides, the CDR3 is TGTGCCAGCAGTTTAACCCTTGGGACAGGGGCTGGCTACACCTTC. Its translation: CASSLTLGTGAGYTF.